This T cell receptor (beta chain) comes out of a study of shared clonotypes between healthy human individuals. Regarding the study as a whole: As a rule, naive subsets had a larger estimated richness than memory subsets. For naive CD4 cells, around 5% of clonotypes were shared across a handful of donors. Lower generation probabilities were found for non-shared clonotypes than for those shared by all four donors.

Naive CD8 cells comprised CD45RO-negative, CCR7-positively selected cells, excluding terminally differentiated effector memory CD45RA+ cells. Execution of the assay was at deep level. Clones were read by immunoSEQ multiplex PCR, and TCRdb kept only the in-frame ones, dropping some. The sample shows roughly 850,000 clones, roughly 96% of them seen only once. V was pared by 7 bases and J by 4 bases, with 4 bases of the junction left unmatched. Germline CDR1 MNHEY, CDR2 SVGAGI. CDR3 length: 13 residues. For this clone: Its antigen is unknown.

This chain joins TRBV6-5 and TRBJ2-1; 7 bases are a match to TRBD2. Sequenced: naive CD8+ T cells sorted from blood. The origin of this receptor is a man between 25 and 39 years old in good health. CDR3 nucleotides: TGTGCCAGCAACCGAGCGGGATACAATGAGCAGTTCTTC. This translates into CASNRAGYNEQFF.